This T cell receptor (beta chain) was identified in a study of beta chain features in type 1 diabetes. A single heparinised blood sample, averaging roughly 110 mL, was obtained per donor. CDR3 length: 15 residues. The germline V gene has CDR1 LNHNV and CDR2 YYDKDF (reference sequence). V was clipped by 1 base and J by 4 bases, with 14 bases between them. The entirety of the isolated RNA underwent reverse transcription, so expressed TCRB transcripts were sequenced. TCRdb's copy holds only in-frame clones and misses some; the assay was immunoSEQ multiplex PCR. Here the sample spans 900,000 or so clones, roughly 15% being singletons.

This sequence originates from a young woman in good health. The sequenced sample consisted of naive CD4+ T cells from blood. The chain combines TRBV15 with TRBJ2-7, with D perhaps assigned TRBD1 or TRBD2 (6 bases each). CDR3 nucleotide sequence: TGTGCCACCAGCAGAGCCCCAGGGGAGGCGTACGAGCAGTACTTC. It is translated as CATSRAPGEAYEQYF.